This T cell receptor beta chain was recorded in a study of T-cell reconstitution after alpha-beta-depleted transplantation in children. Overall study results and limits: By about two months after transplant, alpha-beta T cells reportedly arose from several hundred graft clones that had expanded. Surviving recipient T cells and thymic progenitors produced the high day-60 TCRbeta diversity seen in some patients. From newly produced T cells came most of the T-cell counts and diversity one year after transplant.

The CDR3 totals 16 residues. The V and J ends lost 1 base and 4 bases respectively, with 14 bases between them. Germline V lookup: CDR1 MGHRA, CDR2 YSYEKL. On this clonotype itself: No antigen is known for it.

Unique molecular identifiers were used in preparing the TCRbeta library. A single record per CDR3 protein comes from TCRdb applying MiXCR to the PCR reads. The table shows nearly 250,000 distinct CDR3 sequences, with just under 8.5% occurring only once. The chain combines TRBV4-1 with TRBJ1-5; D remains unclear. Source: PBMCs, mostly from graft donor cells, taken 180 days after TCRalphabeta/CD19-depleted stem cell transplant. This receptor was identified in a male patient between 5 and 17 years old who had a stem cell transplant for acute lymphoblastic leukemia, so the T cells may come from the graft donor. The CDR3 protein is CASSQVISGPNQPQHF. The CDR3 region has the DNA TGCGCCAGCAGCCAAGTTATTAGTGGCCCTAATCAGCCCCAGCATTTT.